The following is a TCR beta chain sequence with its context. In the study's own analysis: From reference gene primer amplification, estimates of nucleated cell counts were derived. Here immunoSEQ multiplex PCR was the method, and the copy in TCRdb shows in-frame clones only, minus some. V, J and clone size are those of that table, while D and trimming were read from the DNA. The sample shows approximately 94,000 clones, 91% of them seen only once. Germline CDR1 reads SGDLS; CDR2 reads YYNGEE. The CDR3 runs 12 residues. V was clipped by 3 bases and J by 2 bases, with 2 bases between them. The sample comes from a study of blood T cell repertoires in COVID-19. As for the study in general: Donors in the United States, Italy and Spain gave samples during acute or convalescent COVID-19. From T cells, B-cell-depleted T cells, or PBMCs came the material, which was cDNA or gDNA.

The clonotype originates from a man aged 45-60 years with active COVID-19. Sequencing was carried out using peripheral blood. The V call is TRBV9, the J call TRBJ2-2, with unresolved D. The CDR3: CASSANTGELFF. The CDR3 region has the DNA TGTGCCAGCAGCGCTAACACCGGGGAGCTGTTTTTT. Drawing the rest from reference TRBV9 and TRBJ2-2, the complete variable domain is DSGVTQTPKHLITATGQRVTLRCSPRSGDLSVYWYQQSLDQGLQFLIQYYNGEERAKGNILERFSAQQFPDLHSELNLSSLELGDSALYFCASSANTGELFFGEGSRLTVL.